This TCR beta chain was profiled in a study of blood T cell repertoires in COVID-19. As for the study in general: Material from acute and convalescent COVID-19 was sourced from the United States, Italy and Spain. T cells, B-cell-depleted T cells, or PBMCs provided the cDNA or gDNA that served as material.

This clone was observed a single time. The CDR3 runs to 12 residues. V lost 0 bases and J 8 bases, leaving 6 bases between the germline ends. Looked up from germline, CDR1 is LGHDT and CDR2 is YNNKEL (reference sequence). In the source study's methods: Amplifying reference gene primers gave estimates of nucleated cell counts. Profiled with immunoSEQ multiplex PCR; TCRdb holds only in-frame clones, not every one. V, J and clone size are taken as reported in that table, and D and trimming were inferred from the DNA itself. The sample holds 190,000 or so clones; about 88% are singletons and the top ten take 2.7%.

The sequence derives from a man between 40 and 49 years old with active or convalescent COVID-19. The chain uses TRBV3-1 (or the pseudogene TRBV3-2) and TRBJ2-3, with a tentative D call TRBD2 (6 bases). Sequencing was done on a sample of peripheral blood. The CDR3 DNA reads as TGTGCCAGCAGCCAAGAGGGAGGTACGCAGTATTTT. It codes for CASSQEGGTQYF.